Following are 19 T cell receptor beta chains from one sample sequenced in a study of neoadjuvant nivolumab and ipilimumab in lung cancer. The table came from immunoSEQ multiplex PCR; TCRdb's copy has only in-frame clones and leaves some out. The sample holds 26,000 or so clones, 65% to 85% seen once. The sequences come from tumor tissue, collected after neoadjuvant nivolumab, alone or with ipilimumab, at or shortly before surgery. The receptor source for this set is an adult with non-small cell lung cancer.

The chain has TRBV7-2 and TRBJ2-5; 8 nucleotides match TRBD1. The germline V gene encodes CDR1 SGHTA and CDR2 FQGNSA. The CDR3 sequence is 13 residues long. V lost 6 bases to trimming and J lost 4 bases; unmatched junction nucleotides: 4. The CDR3 DNA is TGTGCCAGCAGAGCTGACAGGGGAGAGACCCAGTACTTC. This sequence encodes CASRADRGETQYF.

This clone appeared once. The rearrangement links TRBV5-4 to TRBJ2-3; 8 nucleotides match TRBD1. The junction had 6 bases not matched to a gene; V was cut back by 8 bases and J by 1 base. The germline V gene encodes CDR1 SGHNT and CDR2 YYREEE (reference sequence). There are 14 residues in the CDR3. Here the CDR3 reads CASSGQAGTDTQYF. CDR3 bases: TGTGCCAGTTCGGGACAGGCGGGCACAGATACGCAGTATTTT.

This chain uses TRBV6-1 with TRBJ1-5, with 7 bases lining up with TRBD1. The CDR3 sequence is 15 residues long. V was clipped by 4 bases and J by 4 bases; unmatched bases: 7. CDR1 and CDR2 from the germline V gene are MNHNS and SASEGT. The CDR3 sequence: CASSGETGRNQPQHF. The DNA of the CDR3 is TGTGCCAGCAGTGGGGAGACAGGGAGGAATCAGCCCCAGCATTTT.

This chain connects TRBV29-1 to TRBJ1-2; D is possibly TRBD1 (5 bases). V lost 7 bases to trimming and J lost 4 bases, with 25 bases between them. The V gene's germline CDR1 is SQVTM and CDR2 ANQGSEA. CDR3 size: 16 residues. The CDR3, as DNA: TGCAGCGATTTTACCCAGTCAGAACAGGTCTCCTATGGCTACACCTTC. Translation: CSDFTQSEQVSYGYTF. Combining the CDR3 with reference TRBV29-1 and TRBJ1-2 gives the whole variable domain SAVISQKPSRDICQRGTSLTIQCQVDSQVTMMFWYRQQPGQSLTLIATANQGSEATYESGFVIDKFPISRPNLTFSTLTVSNMSPEDSSIYLCSDFTQSEQVSYGYTFGSGTRLTVV.

The table lists this clone with a count of one. The chain uses TRBV6-1 and TRBJ2-7; TRBD2 matches at 8 bases. The trim removed 9 bases at V and 3 bases at J, leaving 7 bases unmatched. CDR3 length: 13 residues. CDR1 is MNHNS, CDR2 SASEGT, per germline. The CDR3 coding sequence is TGTGCCAGTAGCGGGACTAGTGACTACGAGCAGTACTTC. This sequence encodes CASSGTSDYEQYF.

The sample holds one count of this clone. The chain recombines TRBV2 with TRBJ1-2, with D perhaps matching TRBD1 (5 bases). V was cut by 7 bases and J by 6 bases, with 15 bases left in between. The CDR3 contains 13 residues. Germline V gives CDR1 SNHLY, CDR2 FYNNEI. CDR3 DNA sequence: TGTGCCAGCACCTGGGACCGGGGGGATGGCTACACCTTC. This codes for CASTWDRGDGYTF.

This rearrangement joins TRBV28 to TRBJ1-5; maybe TRBD1 (6 bases). V gave up 4 bases and J gave up 3 bases, with 13 bases separating them. Germline V CDR1 and CDR2: MDHEN, SYDVKM. The CDR3 contains 15 residues. The CDR3 nucleotides read TGTGCCAGCAGTTCAGCGACAGGTAACAATCAGCCCCAGCATTTT. Protein product: CASSSATGNNQPQHF.

This clone was observed a single time. The rearrangement uses TRBV6-4 and TRBJ1-2, with TRBD1 matching over 7 bases. Trimming cost V 6 bases and J 5 bases; bases outside gene matches: 12. This CDR3 has 15 residues. CDR1 is MRHNA, CDR2 SNTAGT, per germline. The CDR3 protein is CASRRQGENPYGYTF. CDR3 sequence (DNA): TGTGCCAGCAGGCGACAGGGAGAAAACCCTTATGGCTACACCTTC.

The chain employs TRBV5-1 and TRBJ2-7; 9 bases align to TRBD1. With 1 base clipped from V and 5 bases from J, the junction kept 7 bases outside the gene matches. The germline gives CDR1 SGHRS, CDR2 YFSETQ. This CDR3 spans 15 amino acids. The CDR3 loop is CASSLTTGGMDEQYF. CDR3 in DNA: TGCGCCAGCAGCTTGACGACAGGGGGTATGGACGAGCAGTACTTC.

The chain is built from TRBV11-3 and TRBJ2-2; TRBD1 matches 7 bases. The CDR3 contains 14 residues. CDR1 SGHNT and CDR2 YENEEA come from the germline V gene. Losses at the gene ends were 1 base for V and 5 bases for J; bases not matched to a gene: 1. The CDR3 region is CASSLGRGTGELFF. CDR3 sequence (DNA): TGTGCCAGCAGCTTAGGCAGGGGGACCGGGGAGCTGTTTTTT.

V and J are TRBV9 and TRBJ2-3; 8 nucleotides align to TRBD2. This CDR3 has 16 amino acids. Per germline, CDR1 SGDLS and CDR2 YYNGEE. After removal of 4 bases from V and 0 bases from J, the junction contained 7 bases not matched to a gene. For the CDR3, the DNA is TGTGCCAGCAGCAGGGCTAGCGGGTATAGCACAGATACGCAGTATTTT. Protein product: CASSRASGYSTDTQYF.

The chain employs TRBV29-1 and TRBJ2-1, with unresolved D. The germline gives CDR1 SQVTM, CDR2 ANQGSEA. Trimming pared 2 bases from V and 1 base from J, leaving 9 bases between. The CDR3 extends over 14 amino acids. This chain's CDR3 is CSVEREFSYNEQFF. The CDR3 nucleotides are TGCAGCGTTGAAAGAGAATTTTCCTACAATGAGCAGTTCTTC.

The chain employs TRBV30 and TRBJ2-7, with 12 bases aligning to TRBD2. The CDR3 is made up of 15 amino acids. J lost 0 bases, V lost 1 base, and 1 base had no gene match. Germline assignment: CDR1 GTSNPN and CDR2 SVGIG (reference sequence). CDR3: CAWSEGLAGSYEQYF. CDR3 in DNA: TGTGCCTGGAGTGAGGGACTAGCGGGCTCCTACGAGCAGTACTTC. The variable domain in full, completed from reference TRBV30 and TRBJ2-7, reads SQTIHQWPATLVQPVGSPLSLECTVEGTSNPNLYWYRQAAGRGLQLLFYSVGIGQISSEVPQNLSASRPQDRQFILSSKKLLLSDSGFYLCAWSEGLAGSYEQYFGPGTRLTVT.

V gene TRBV19 combines with J gene TRBJ2-2; a possible D gene is TRBD1 (5 bases). Germline-derived CDR1 and CDR2 are LNHDA and SQIVND (reference sequence). The V and J ends lost 6 bases and 0 bases respectively, with 5 bases between them. CDR3 length: 13 residues. The CDR3 nucleotides read TGTGCCAGTAGGACAGCGAACACCGGGGAGCTGTTTTTT. This gives the protein CASRTANTGELFF. Combining the CDR3 with reference TRBV19 and TRBJ2-2 gives the whole variable domain DGGITQSPKYLFRKEGQNVTLSCEQNLNHDAMYWYRQDPGQGLRLIYYSQIVNDFQKGDIAEGYSVSREKKESFPLTVTSAQKNPTAFYLCASRTANTGELFFGEGSRLTVL.

This clone was seen only a few times. The chain couples TRBV11-3 to TRBJ2-2; 8 nucleotides align to TRBD1. CDR3 length: 14 residues. Germline CDR1 reads SGHNT; CDR2 reads YENEEA. The V gene end was trimmed by 4 bases and the J gene end by 5 bases; junction bases not matched to a gene: 3. The CDR3 coding sequence is TGTGCCAGCAGCTCCTACAGGGGGACCGGGGAGCTGTTTTTT. It translates to CASSSYRGTGELFF.

The CDR3 sequence: CASRALGDGYTF. The CDR3 nucleotides are TGTGCCAGCAGAGCCTTAGGGGACGGCTACACCTTC. The chain is built from TRBV2 and TRBJ1-2; D may be TRBD1 (5 bases). The CDR3 loop spans 12 amino acids. CDR1 and CDR2 from the germline V gene are SNHLY and FYNNEI. With 6 bases removed from V and 8 bases from J, the gap between germline ends came to 13 bases.

The V call is TRBV19, the J call TRBJ2-3; no clear D. This CDR3 is built from 15 residues. Germline values: CDR1 LNHDA, CDR2 SQIVND (reference sequence). V was pared by 2 bases and J by 2 bases, with 11 bases between. CDR3 in amino acids: CASSITQIPTDTQYF. The CDR3 DNA reads as TGTGCCAGTAGTATAACCCAGATACCCACAGATACGCAGTATTTT.

This clone has a handful of counts. The rearrangement links TRBV30 to TRBJ1-2, with D unclear. This CDR3 is 11 amino acids long. From germline, CDR1 is GTSNPN and CDR2 SVGIG (reference sequence). V was trimmed by 5 bases and J by 4 bases, leaving 8 bases between them. The CDR3 is CAWGQVYGYTF. CDR3 DNA: TGTGCCTGGGGGCAAGTCTATGGCTACACCTTC.

V and J are TRBV5-5 and TRBJ1-4; D uncertain. Germline V gives CDR1 SGHKS, CDR2 YYEKEE (reference sequence). CDR3 length: 14 amino acids. Trimming removed 0 bases from V and 7 bases from J, with 10 bases in between. CDR3 protein: CASSLGGPGEKLFF. For the CDR3, the DNA is TGTGCCAGCAGCTTGGGGGGTCCGGGTGAAAAACTGTTTTTT. The variable domain in full, completed from reference TRBV5-5 and TRBJ1-4, reads DAGVTQSPTHLIKTRGQQVTLRCSPISGHKSVSWYQQVLGQGPQFIFQYYEKEERGRGNFPDRFSARQFPNYSSELNVNALLLGDSALYLCASSLGGPGEKLFFGSGTQLSVL.